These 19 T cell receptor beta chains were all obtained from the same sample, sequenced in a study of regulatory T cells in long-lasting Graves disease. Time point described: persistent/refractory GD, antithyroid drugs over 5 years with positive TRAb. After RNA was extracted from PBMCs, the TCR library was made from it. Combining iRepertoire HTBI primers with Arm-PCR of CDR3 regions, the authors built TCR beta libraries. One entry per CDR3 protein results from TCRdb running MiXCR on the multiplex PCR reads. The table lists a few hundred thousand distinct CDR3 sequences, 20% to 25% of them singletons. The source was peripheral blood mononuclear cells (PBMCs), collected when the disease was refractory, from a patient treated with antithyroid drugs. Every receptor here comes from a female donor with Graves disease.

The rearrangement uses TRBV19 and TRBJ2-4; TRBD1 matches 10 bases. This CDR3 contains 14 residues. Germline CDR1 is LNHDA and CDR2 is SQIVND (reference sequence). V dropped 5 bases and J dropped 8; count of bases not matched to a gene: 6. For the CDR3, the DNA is TGTGCCAGTAGTGGCTGGACAGGGGGGGACATTCAGTACTTC. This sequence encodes CASSGWTGGDIQYF.

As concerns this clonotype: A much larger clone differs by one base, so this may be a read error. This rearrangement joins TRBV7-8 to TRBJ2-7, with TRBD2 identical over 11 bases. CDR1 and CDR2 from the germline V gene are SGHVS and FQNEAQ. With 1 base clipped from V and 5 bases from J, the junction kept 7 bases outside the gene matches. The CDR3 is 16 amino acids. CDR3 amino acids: CASSLGGLAGRDEQYF. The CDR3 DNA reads TGTGCCAGCAGCTTAGGAGGACTAGCGGGTCGGGACGAGCAGTACTTC.

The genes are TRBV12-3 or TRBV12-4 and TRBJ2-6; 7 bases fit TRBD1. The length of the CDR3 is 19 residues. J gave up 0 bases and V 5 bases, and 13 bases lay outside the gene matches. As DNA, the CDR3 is TGTGCCAGCAGTCGGACAGGCCTAGGCTTCCCCTCTGGGGCCAACGTCCTGACTTTC. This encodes CASSRTGLGFPSGANVLTF.

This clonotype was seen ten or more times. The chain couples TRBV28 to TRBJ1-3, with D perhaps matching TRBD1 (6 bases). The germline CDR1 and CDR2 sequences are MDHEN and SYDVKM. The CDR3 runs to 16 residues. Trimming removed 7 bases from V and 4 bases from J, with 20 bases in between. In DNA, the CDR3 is TGTGCCAGCACCGAAGTGCGGGGGGCGAGAGGAAACACCATATATTTT. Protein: CASTEVRGARGNTIYF. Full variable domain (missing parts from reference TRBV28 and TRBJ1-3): DVKVTQSSRYLVKRTGEKVFLECVQDMDHENMFWYRQDPGLGLRLIYFSYDVKMKEKGDIPEGYSVSREKKERFSLILESASTNQTSMYLCASTEVRGARGNTIYFGEGSWLTVV.

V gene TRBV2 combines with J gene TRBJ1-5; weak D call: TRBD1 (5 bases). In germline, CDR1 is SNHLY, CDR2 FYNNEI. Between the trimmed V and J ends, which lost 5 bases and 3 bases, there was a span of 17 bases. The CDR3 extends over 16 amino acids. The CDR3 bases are TGTGCCAGCAGTAATCAGGGATTGGAAAACAATCAGCCCCAGCATTTT. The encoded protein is CASSNQGLENNQPQHF.

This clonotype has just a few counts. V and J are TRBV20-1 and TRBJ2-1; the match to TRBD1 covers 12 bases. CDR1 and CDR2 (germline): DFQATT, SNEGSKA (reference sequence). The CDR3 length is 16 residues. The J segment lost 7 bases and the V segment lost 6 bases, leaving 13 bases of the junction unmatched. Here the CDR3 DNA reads TGCAGTGCACCAGACACCCGGGACAGGGGGCGGAATGAGCAGTTCTTC. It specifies CSAPDTRDRGRNEQFF.

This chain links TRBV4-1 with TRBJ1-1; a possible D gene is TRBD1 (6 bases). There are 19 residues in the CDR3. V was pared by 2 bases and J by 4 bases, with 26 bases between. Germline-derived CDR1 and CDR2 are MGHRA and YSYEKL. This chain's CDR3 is CASSQTRNRDGGRSTEAFF. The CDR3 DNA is TGCGCCAGCAGCCAAACTAGGAACAGGGACGGCGGTCGGAGCACTGAAGCTTTCTTT.

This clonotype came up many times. This CDR3 reads CSPTGATEAFF. CDR3 DNA sequence: TGCAGTCCCACGGGGGCCACTGAAGCTTTCTTT. V gene TRBV20-1 combines with J gene TRBJ1-1; D may be TRBD1 (6 bases). CDR3 length: 11 amino acids. V gave up 8 bases and J gave up 4 bases, with 11 bases separating them. The germline V gene has CDR1 DFQATT and CDR2 SNEGSKA (reference sequence).

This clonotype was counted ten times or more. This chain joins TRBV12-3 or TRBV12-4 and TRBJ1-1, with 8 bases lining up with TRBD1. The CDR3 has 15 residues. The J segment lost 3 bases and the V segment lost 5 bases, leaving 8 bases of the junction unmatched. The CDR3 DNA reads TGTGCCAGCAGTGCCTCGACAGGGGCCGACACTGAAGCTTTCTTT. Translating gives CASSASTGADTEAFF.

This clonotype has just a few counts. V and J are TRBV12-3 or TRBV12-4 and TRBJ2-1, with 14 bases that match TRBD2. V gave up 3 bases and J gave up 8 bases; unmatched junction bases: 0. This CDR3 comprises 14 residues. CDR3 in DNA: TGTGCCAGCAGTTTGACTAGCGGGAGGGATGAGCAGTTCTTC. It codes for CASSLTSGRDEQFF.

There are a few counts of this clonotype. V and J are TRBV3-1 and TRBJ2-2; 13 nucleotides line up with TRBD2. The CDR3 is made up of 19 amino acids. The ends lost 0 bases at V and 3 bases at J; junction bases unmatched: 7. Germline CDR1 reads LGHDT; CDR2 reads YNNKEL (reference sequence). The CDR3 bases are TGTGCCAGCAGCCAAGAGGTGGGACTAGCGGGATTGTACACCGGGGAGCTGTTTTTT. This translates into CASSQEVGLAGLYTGELFF.

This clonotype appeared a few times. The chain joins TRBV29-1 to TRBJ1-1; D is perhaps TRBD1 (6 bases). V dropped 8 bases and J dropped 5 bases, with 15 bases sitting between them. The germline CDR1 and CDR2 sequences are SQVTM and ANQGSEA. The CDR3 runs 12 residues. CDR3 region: CSLRKGETEAFF. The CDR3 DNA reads TGCAGCCTACGAAAGGGGGAAACTGAAGCTTTCTTT.

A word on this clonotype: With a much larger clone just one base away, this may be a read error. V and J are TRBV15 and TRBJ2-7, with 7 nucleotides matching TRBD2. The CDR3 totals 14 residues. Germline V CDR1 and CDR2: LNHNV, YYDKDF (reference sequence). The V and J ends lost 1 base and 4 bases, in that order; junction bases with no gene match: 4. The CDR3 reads CATSRAGGAYEQYF. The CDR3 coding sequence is TGTGCCACCAGCAGAGCGGGAGGAGCATACGAGCAGTACTTC.

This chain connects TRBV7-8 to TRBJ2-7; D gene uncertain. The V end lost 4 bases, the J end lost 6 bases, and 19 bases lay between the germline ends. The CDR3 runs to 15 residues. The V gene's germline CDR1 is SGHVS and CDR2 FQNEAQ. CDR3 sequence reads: CASSSSPATRFEQYF. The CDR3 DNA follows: TGTGCCAGCAGCTCGTCCCCCGCGACAAGGTTCGAGCAGTACTTC. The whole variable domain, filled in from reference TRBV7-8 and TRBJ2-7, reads GAGVSQSPRYKVAKRGQDVALRCDPISGHVSLFWYQQALGQGPEFLTYFQNEAQLDKSGLPSDRFFAERPEGSVSTLKIQRTQQEDSAVYLCASSSSPATRFEQYFGPGTRLTVT.

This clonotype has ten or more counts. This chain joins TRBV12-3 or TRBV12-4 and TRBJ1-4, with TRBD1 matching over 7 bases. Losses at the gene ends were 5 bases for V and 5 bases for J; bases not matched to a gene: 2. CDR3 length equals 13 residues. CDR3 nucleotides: TGTGCCAGCAGTCGGACAGGAAATGAAAAACTGTTTTTT. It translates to CASSRTGNEKLFF.

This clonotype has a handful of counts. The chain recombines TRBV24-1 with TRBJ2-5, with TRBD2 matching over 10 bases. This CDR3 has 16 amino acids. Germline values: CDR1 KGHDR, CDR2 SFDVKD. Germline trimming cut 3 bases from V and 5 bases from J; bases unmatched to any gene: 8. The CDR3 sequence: CATSDGLSGGRETQYF. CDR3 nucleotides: TGTGCCACCAGTGATGGCCTTAGCGGGGGGCGGGAGACCCAGTACTTC.

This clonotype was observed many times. The CDR3 loop reads CASSRGLAGTQETQYF. CDR3 nucleotides: TGTGCCAGCAGTCGAGGACTAGCGGGGACCCAAGAGACCCAGTACTTC. This chain connects TRBV6-1 to TRBJ2-5, with TRBD2 matching over 12 bases. V shed 5 bases, J shed 1 base, and the junction held 5 bases outside the gene matches. The CDR3 covers 16 residues. Per the germline V gene, CDR1 is MNHNS and CDR2 is SASEGT.

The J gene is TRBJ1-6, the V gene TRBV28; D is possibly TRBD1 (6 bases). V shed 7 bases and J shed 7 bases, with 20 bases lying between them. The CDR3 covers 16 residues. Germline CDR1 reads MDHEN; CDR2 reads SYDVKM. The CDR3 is CASTFGGGALNSPLHF. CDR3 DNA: TGTGCCAGCACCTTCGGGGGCGGGGCTCTCAATTCACCCCTCCACTTT.

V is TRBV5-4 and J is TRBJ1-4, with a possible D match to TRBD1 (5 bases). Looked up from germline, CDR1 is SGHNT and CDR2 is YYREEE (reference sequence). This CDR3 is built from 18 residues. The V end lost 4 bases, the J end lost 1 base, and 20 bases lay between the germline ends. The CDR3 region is CASSHDLGLGGTNEKLFF. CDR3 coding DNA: TGTGCCAGCAGCCATGACTTGGGACTTGGAGGAACTAATGAAAAACTGTTTTTT.